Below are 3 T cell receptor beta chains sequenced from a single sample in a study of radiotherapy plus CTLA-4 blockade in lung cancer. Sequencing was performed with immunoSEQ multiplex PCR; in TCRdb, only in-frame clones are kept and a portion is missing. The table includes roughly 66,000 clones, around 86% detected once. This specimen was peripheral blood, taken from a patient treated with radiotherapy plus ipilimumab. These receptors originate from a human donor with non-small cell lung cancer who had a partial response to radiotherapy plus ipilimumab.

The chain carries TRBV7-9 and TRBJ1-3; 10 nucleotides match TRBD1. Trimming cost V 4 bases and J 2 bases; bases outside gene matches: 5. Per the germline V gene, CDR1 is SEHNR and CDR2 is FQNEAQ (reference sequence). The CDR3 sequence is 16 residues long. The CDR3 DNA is TGTGCCAGCAGCTACGGACAGGGGGAGACTGGAAACACCATATATTTT. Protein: CASSYGQGETGNTIYF.

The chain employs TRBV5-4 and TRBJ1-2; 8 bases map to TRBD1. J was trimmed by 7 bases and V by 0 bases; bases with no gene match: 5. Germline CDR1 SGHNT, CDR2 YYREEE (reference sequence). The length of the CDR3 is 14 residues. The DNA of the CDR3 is TGTGCCAGCAGCTTGGTGGCGACAGGGGTTGGCTACACCTTC. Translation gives CASSLVATGVGYTF.

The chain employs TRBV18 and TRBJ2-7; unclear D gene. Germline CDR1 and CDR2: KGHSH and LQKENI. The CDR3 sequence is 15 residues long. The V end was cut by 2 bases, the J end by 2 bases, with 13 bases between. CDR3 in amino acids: CASSPSRGKPYEQYF. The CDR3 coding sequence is TGTGCCAGCTCACCATCGCGAGGCAAGCCCTACGAGCAGTACTTC.